This T cell receptor beta chain was observed in a study of cytomegalovirus exposure and HLA in healthy donors (dated by TCRdb to the late 2010s). General notes on the study: An earlier analysis of roughly 630 of the donors reported 250 to 300 Gb of sequence data and around 110 million unique TCR beta sequences from about 179 million T cells. Besides the first cohort of approximately 710 subjects, a separate validation cohort made up of 120 different subjects was used. The study used immunosequencing to profile the T cell repertoires of several hundred subjects and linked those repertoires to cytomegalovirus serostatus. The number of typed donors differed by locus: roughly 620-630 for A, B, C, DRB1 and DQB1; approximately 520 for DQA1; around 580 for DPA1; and 400 to 480 for DPB1. HLA typing covered class I and class II loci at four-digit resolution. Donor age, sex, ethnicity and CMV serostatus were compiled together with the repertoire data. Among over 350 genotyped donors of the cohort, an average of around 240,000 unique TCR beta nucleotide sequences were sequenced per donor, about a sixth of them non-productive. Rather than using new phenotypic data, the later analysis identified candidate immune exposures from TCR beta sequences and from how often those sequences occurred across donors. The study aimed to test whether signatures of past pathogen exposure could be identified by cataloging public T cell receptors. Of the roughly 410 genotyped donors, 75% to 85% were placed in the genetic ancestry cluster associated with self-reported Caucasian donors. A later genetic analysis used genome-wide SNP genotypes for about three fifths of the roughly 700 donors, treating that subset as a discovery cohort. To predict cytomegalovirus infection status, the study combined high-throughput TCR immunosequencing, statistical association of individual TCRs with disease status, and machine learning. Five DR-DQ haplotypes were treated as single units for association and clustering because of strong linkage in the cohort. Every repertoire in the discovery cohort had been generated on one and the same sequencing platform. An early release covering some 640 HLA-typed donors comprised about 300 gigabases of sequencing data and tens of millions of unique TCR sequences. A later analysis re-analyzed previously published TCR beta repertoires from approximately 700 donors and added high-resolution HLA genotyping to study TCR occurrence patterns. An earlier analysis of fewer than 700 of the donors applied high-throughput TCR beta sequencing to assess whether each TCR beta V gene segment acted as functional or pseudogenic. Summary of the overall study and its limitations: A further reported finding was that TCR beta sequences accurately predicted the HLA-A and HLA-B alleles for most subjects in the first cohort. This cohort had only TCR beta chains sequenced, and the lack of alpha or paired-chain data limited which features could be detected. A few of the identified cytomegalovirus-associated TCR beta chains were confirmed in vitro to be specific for cytomegalovirus antigens. Compared with equally common non-associated chains, HLA-associated TCR beta chains in a later analysis were more clonally expanded and had lower generation probabilities. Some IMGT-functional V segments, including TRBV6-2 and TRBV6-3, could not be distinguished by the 87-base-pair reads and were therefore excluded. A later analysis found that TCR association rates varied across HLA loci, with DRB1 alleles showing the most associated TCRs and HLA-C alleles the fewest. The authors suggested that the approach could potentially be extended to other disease states and immunological phenotypes. An association between a missense DCLRE1C variant and V-gene and J-gene trimming of TCR beta chains was found in a later genetic analysis and replicated in an independent cohort. A later analysis associated about 17,000 TCR beta sequences with specific HLA alleles at a false discovery rate of 0.05. Because some donors lacked HLA typing at each locus, the association tests relied only on the typed subset. Several of the top co-occurrence clusters appeared to be linked to parvovirus B19, influenza, CMV and Epstein-Barr virus, according to a later analysis. A group of highly shared sequence variants was considered likely to be a technical artifact of the sequencing pipeline. CMV serostatus was the only immune exposure information available for the cohort. In both the original and validation cohorts, the classifier was reported to diagnose cytomegalovirus status with high specificity and sensitivity. Roughly uniform sequencing depth across donors was assumed in presence/absence analyses, although this assumption may not hold. Strong co-occurrence of HLA alleles, especially DR and DQ, made assigning TCR associations to individual alleles difficult. In a later genetic analysis, fewer N-insertions in productive TCRs were reported among donors in an Asian-associated ancestry cluster than the roughly 700-donor mean. In an earlier analysis of some 500 of the donors, most TCR beta V segments were observed in productive rearrangements about 87% or about 30% of the time, broadly matching IMGT annotations. Linkage disequilibrium might explain the correlated functional status among segregating V segments, but an unknown experimental factor could not be ruled out. According to a later analysis, most CMV-associated TCR beta chains appeared to be HLA-restricted, and the HLA associations seemed to be driven largely by CMV exposure. The study gave a list of under 200 TCR beta chains associated with cytomegalovirus. Because counts were too low, roughly 18 rarely observed V segments, including chromosome 9 orphons, were left out of the earlier analysis of 587 of the donors. Most TCR sequences were seen in very few donors, while some public TCRs were found in many individuals.

The cohort was made up of 650 to 700 healthy bone marrow donors. All cohort members were sampled while nominally healthy, although unrecorded immune exposures were likely present. The donor was CMV seronegative and belonged to the group of roughly 330 seronegative cohort members. A peripheral blood sample was provided by each donor, and peripheral blood mononuclear cells were used for TCR beta sequencing. The Qiagen DNeasy Blood Extraction Kit was used to extract genomic DNA from the blood cell samples. Details on this clone: Which antigen it targets is not known.

Library creation used the immunoSEQ multiplex PCR assay. A mixture of 60 forward primers for TCR Vbeta segments and 13 reverse primers for TCR Jbeta segments was used in the multiplex PCR. Amplification of the CDR3 region of rearranged TCR beta genes was performed with a multiplex PCR assay on genomic DNA. On the Illumina HiSeq System, the amplified TCR beta libraries were sequenced as 87-base-pair reads. The authors' analysis ran thus. A later analysis counted tens of millions of unique TCR beta chains across the 550 to 800 repertoires, and around 9.9 million of these chains were shared by at least two donors. Raw reads were error-corrected and collapsed into unique sequences with a nearest-neighbor algorithm that merged closely related sequences to remove PCR and sequencing errors. To assign V, D and J gene segments, CDR3 sequences were aligned to IMGT reference sequences. For a sequence to be retained, at least a six-nucleotide match to both a V gene segment and a J gene segment was required. Rearrangements were classified as productive when the CDR3 lacked stop codons and remained in frame with V and J, and all other rearrangements were classified as non-productive. Following IMGT convention, CDR3 was defined as the stretch from the second conserved V-encoded cysteine up to the conserved J-encoded phenylalanine. Sequences without an unambiguous match to a single V gene segment were excluded from the earlier analysis of about 600 of the donors. In an earlier analysis of a few hundred of the donors, a V segment was called functional when productive rearrangements were above 56.7%, and segregating when the standard deviation between donors exceeded 5%. A statistical classification framework was developed to diagnose cytomegalovirus status using the catalog of TCR beta chain sequences. V and J gene assignment, in a later analysis, came from comparing TCR nucleotide sequences with IMGT/GENE-DB human TR gene sequences. A later analysis assigned CDR3 sequences and most-parsimonious VDJ recombination scenarios with the TCRdist pipeline. In a later analysis, each TCR beta chain was defined by its CDR3 amino acid sequence together with its V-gene family, and reads without a unique V-gene family were excluded. A later analysis removed 550 to 650 highly shared, low-generation-probability nucleotide sequences to deal with suspected cross-contamination and a sequencing artifact. A later analysis calculated a clonal expansion index for each public chain from normalized within-repertoire ranks of inferred template counts. Generation probabilities in a later analysis came from a VDJ recombination model fitted to out-of-frame rearrangements, and those results were checked against IGoR. In a later analysis, hypergeometric tests were used to score TCR-TCR, TCR-HLA and TCR-CMV co-occurrence, with a repertoire-size bias correction applied to TCR pairs. A later analysis estimated false discovery rates by permuting HLA or CMV assignments 20 times. In a later analysis, co-occurring TCRs were grouped using DBSCAN, and TCRdist sequence similarity was added for clustering within HLA-allele-positive subsets. For co-occurrence clustering, repertoires with fewer than 30,000 or more than 120,000 public chains were excluded, along with four to six repertoires with anomalous nucleotide sharing. TCRdb holds this immuneACCESS table with in-frame rearrangements only. Some clones are missing; in checked studies, unresolved V genes explain under half, and the rest has no known cause. V and J calls plus clone size are reproduced from that table; the DNA served to infer D and trimming. The sample table includes 40,000 to 50,000 clones. About 1.2% of the sample rests with the top ten.

The CDR3 holds 14 amino acids from the cysteine to the phenylalanine. Only the CDR3 DNA is retained, 42 bases long and in frame from the first base. V is pruned by 2 bases and J by 6 bases, leaving 4 bases of the junction without a gene match. CDR1 is given as SNHLY and CDR2 as FYNNEI, both from the germline V gene. Sequencing input: PBMCs. This clonotype originated in a man between 25 and 39 years old in good health and CMV-seronegative. This chain is built from TRBV2 and TRBJ1-5; the junction holds 7 bases that match TRBD1. This receptor has the CDR3 CASSETEGAQPQHF. DNA sequence: TGTGCCAGCAGTGAAACGGAGGGGGCTCAGCCCCAGCATTTT.